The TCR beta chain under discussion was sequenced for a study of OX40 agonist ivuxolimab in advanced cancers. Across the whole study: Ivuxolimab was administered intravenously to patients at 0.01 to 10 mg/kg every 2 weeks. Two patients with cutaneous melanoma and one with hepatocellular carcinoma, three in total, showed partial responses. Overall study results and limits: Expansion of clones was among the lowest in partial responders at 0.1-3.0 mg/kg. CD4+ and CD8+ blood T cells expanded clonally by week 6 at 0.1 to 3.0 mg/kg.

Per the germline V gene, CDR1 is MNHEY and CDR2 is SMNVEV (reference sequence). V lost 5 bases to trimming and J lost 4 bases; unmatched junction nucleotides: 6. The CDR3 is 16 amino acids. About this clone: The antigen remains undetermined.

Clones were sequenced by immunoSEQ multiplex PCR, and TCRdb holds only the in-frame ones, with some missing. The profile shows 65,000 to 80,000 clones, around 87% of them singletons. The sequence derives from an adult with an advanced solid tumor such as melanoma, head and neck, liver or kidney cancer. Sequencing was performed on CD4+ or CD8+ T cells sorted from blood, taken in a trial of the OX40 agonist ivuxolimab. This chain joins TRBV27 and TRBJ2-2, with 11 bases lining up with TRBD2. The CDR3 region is CASSHNSGRATGELFF. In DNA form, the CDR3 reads TGTGCCAGCAGTCACAATAGCGGGAGGGCCACCGGGGAGCTGTTTTTT.